The present T cell receptor beta chain was sequenced within a study of immune evolution from preneoplasia to lung adenocarcinoma. Study-level information: HLA loss of heterozygosity: 6% to 7.5% AIS, 15% MIA, over 30% ADC, none AAH.

Sequenced by immunoSEQ multiplex PCR; TCRdb stores in-frame clones only, minus some. Of under 45,000 clones in the sample, approximately 79% were seen once. Two lung cancer pathologists independently confirmed each histologic diagnosis. On this clone itself: Its antigen is not known.

The study, taken as a whole, reports: Later-stage lesions appeared to have more T cells, more diversity, less clonality.

The origin of this receptor is a person aged 60 to 70 with lung adenocarcinoma. The specimen was FFPE invasive lung adenocarcinoma tissue.

CDR3 bases: TGCAGCGGATGGGCGGATGCTTATGGCTACACCTTC. As protein: CSGWADAYGYTF. This rearrangement joins TRBV29-1 to TRBJ1-2; D is unresolved. V was clipped by 7 bases and J by 5 bases, with 14 bases between them. Per germline, CDR1 SQVTM and CDR2 ANQGSEA. The CDR3 has 12 residues. The variable domain in full, completed from reference TRBV29-1 and TRBJ1-2, reads SAVISQKPSRDICQRGTSLTIQCQVDSQVTMMFWYRQQPGQSLTLIATANQGSEATYESGFVIDKFPISRPNLTFSTLTVSNMSPEDSSIYLCSGWADAYGYTFGSGTRLTVV.